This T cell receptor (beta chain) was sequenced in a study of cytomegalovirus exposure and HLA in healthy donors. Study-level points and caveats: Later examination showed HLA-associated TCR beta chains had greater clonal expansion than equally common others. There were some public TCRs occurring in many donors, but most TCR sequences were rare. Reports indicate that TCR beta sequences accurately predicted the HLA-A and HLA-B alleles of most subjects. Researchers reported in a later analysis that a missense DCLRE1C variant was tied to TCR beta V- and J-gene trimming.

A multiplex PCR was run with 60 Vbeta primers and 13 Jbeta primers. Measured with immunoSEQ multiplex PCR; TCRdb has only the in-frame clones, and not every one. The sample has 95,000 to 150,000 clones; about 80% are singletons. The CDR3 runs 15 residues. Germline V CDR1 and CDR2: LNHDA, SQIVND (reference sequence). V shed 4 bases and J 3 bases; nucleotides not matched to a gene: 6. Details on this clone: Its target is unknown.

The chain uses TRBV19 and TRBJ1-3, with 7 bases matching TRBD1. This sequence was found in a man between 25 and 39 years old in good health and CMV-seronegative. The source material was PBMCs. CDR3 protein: CASSTPGGSGNTIYF. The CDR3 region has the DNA TGTGCCAGTAGTACTCCAGGGGGAAGTGGAAACACCATATATTTT.